This T cell receptor beta chain was identified in a study of T cell repertoires in cytomegalovirus infection. Study context: Both a matching HLA type and CMV infection were indicated by public TCR beta signatures.

Overall study findings and caveats: The ex vivo response was dominated by HLA-C-restricted CMV-specific TCR beta clonotypes. Identification of carriers of CMV plus the relevant HLA was achieved through cumulative public TCR beta family frequency.

With regard to this clonotype: The antigen remains unidentified.

The CDR3 length is 15 residues. V lost 8 bases to trimming and J lost 4 bases; unmatched junction nucleotides: 10. The germline V gene has CDR1 MGHRA and CDR2 YSYEKL. TCRdb re-derived calls from the reads in MiXCR, one entry per CDR3 protein. The table records under 200,000 distinct CDR3 sequences, roughly 22% of them present only once. The gene calls are TRBV4-1 and TRBJ1-5; 8 bases map to TRBD1. The clonotype originates from a human donor in good health (CMV status not recorded). Some clones in this sample may be carry-over from other donors' samples. The specimen comprised CD8+ T cells from cultured PBMCs, sampled from culture after CMV antigen stimulation. Here the CDR3 reads CASRPEQGANQPQHF. As DNA, the CDR3 is TGCGCCAGCCGCCCAGAGCAGGGGGCGAATCAGCCCCAGCATTTT.